This T cell receptor beta chain was found in a study of molecular identifiers for immune sequencing clone quantification. Study summary: Replicate RNA from about 19,000 or 110,000 naive CD8 T cells formed five aliquots; four were sequenced. Regarding the study as a whole: Clones above 20 RNA copies held over 98% of effector molecules, under 1% in naive cells.

A single record per CDR3 protein comes from TCRdb applying MiXCR to the PCR reads. The data contain under 600,000 distinct CDR3 sequences, less than 30% of them singletons. Naive CD8 T cells were FACS-sorted by CD8+CD4-CCR7+CD45RA+ markers. In its sample, this clonotype was seen a few times. Its cognate antigen is unknown. Germline V lookup: CDR1 SGHDN, CDR2 FVKESK. This CDR3 region has 14 residues. The V and J ends lost 4 bases and 6 bases respectively, with 16 bases between them. The TCR comes from a human donor in good health. Some libraries in this study had Jurkat cell RNA spiked in. Source material: naive CD8+ T cells from blood, with Jurkat cell RNA spiked in. The sample's subset: FACS-sorted CD8+CD4-CCR7+CD45RA+ naive T cells. The chain links TRBV14 to TRBJ2-7, with D possibly being TRBD2 (5 bases). This chain's CDR3 is CASSRESSHSEQYF. CDR3 nucleotide sequence: TGTGCCAGCAGCCGGGAGTCGTCCCACTCCGAGCAGTACTTC.